This T cell receptor beta chain was documented in a study of shared clonotypes between healthy human individuals. On the study more broadly: Per-donor plates numbered three CD4 naive, three CD4 memory, two CD8 naive and one CD8 memory. Whole-study findings and limits: Naive subsets usually exceeded memory subsets in estimated richness.

In the authors' workflow: ImmunoSEQ output held junction-only sequences without quality scores, so filtering differed. Method: immunoSEQ multiplex PCR; TCRdb's copy keeps in-frame clones and lacks some. V, J and clone size derive from that table, while D and trimming were established from the DNA sequence. The data contain about 680,000 clones, around 73% of them seen just once; the ten biggest clones take up around 2%. V was shortened by 5 bases and J by 5 bases, with 9 bases between the two germline ends. CDR1 and CDR2 (germline): SNHLY, FYNNEI. The CDR3 spans 12 residues. Regarding this clone: Its antigen remains unknown.

From CD4+ cells came CD45RA+ naive and CD45RA-negative memory subsets. The clonotype was recovered from a woman aged 30 to 39 in good health. The V and J genes are TRBV2 and TRBJ2-5; no clear D. Source material: memory CD4+ T cells sorted from blood. This sample's subset: CD45RA-negative fraction. CDR3 amino acids: CASSSEGETQYF. In DNA, the CDR3 is TGTGCCAGCAGTTCGGAAGGGGAGACCCAGTACTTC.